This T cell receptor beta chain was profiled in a study of blood T cells in healthy people across ages. Next came a second PCR, run for about 6 to 12 cycles, which used a sample-barcoded 5' primer along with a J-beta primer mix. TCRdb used MiXCR to reprocess the 5' RACE reads, holding one entry per CDR3 protein. The repertoire holds roughly 730,000 distinct CDR3 sequences, with approximately 60% as singletons. Donors ranged from about 6 to 90 years old and were healthy Caucasians in Russia. The CDR3 is made up of 15 amino acids. Germline V CDR1 and CDR2: MNHEY, SMNVEV (reference sequence). Trimming took 6 bases from V and 4 from J; bases not matched to a gene: 8.

Sequencing was performed on blood. The receptor's source is a man aged 35 to 55 in good health. The chain is built from TRBV27 and TRBJ2-7; 11 bases line up with TRBD2. The CDR3 bases are TGTGCCAGCAGCCGTACTAGCGGGAGAGTGTACGAGCAGTACTTC. This sequence encodes CASSRTSGRVYEQYF.